The 28 T cell receptor beta chains presented below share a single source sample, sequenced in a study of CD8 T cells in ankylosing spondylitis (dated by TCRdb to between 2016 and 2019). To prepare the library, 5' RACE was applied. Sequenced on an Illumina HiSeq 2500. TCRdb reran the public reads through fastp at Q25 and MiXCR, keeping productive beta chains. All rows with the same CDR3 protein become a single entry with the most common DNA and genes. This sample has 100,000 or so distinct CDR3 sequences in its table, and nearly 25% of those were observed once. The ten largest clones capture approximately 13% of the sample. Sequenced: synovial fluid, either unsorted or a sorted T cell fraction (not recorded which). Every receptor here comes from a male donor with ankylosing spondylitis.

This clonotype has only a few counts. The chain employs TRBV28 and TRBJ1-2, with D unresolved. Germline CDR1 MDHEN, CDR2 SYDVKM. The CDR3 covers 15 residues. The V gene lost 4 bases and the J gene lost 2 bases, with 14 bases spanning the gap. CDR3 region: CASSSPLWANYGYTF. The CDR3 bases are TGTGCCAGCAGTTCCCCCCTCTGGGCCAACTATGGCTACACCTTC.

J is TRBJ2-3 and V is TRBV30, with D maybe TRBD1 (5 bases). The germline V gene has CDR1 GTSNPN and CDR2 SVGIG (reference sequence). CDR3 size: 17 residues. V lost 0 bases to trimming and J lost 0 bases, with 16 bases between them. This chain's CDR3 is CAWSVPVRVTSTDTQYF. CDR3 DNA: TGTGCCTGGAGTGTACCTGTCAGGGTTACTAGCACAGATACGCAGTATTTT. Full variable domain (remainder filled in from reference TRBV30 and TRBJ2-3): SQTIHQWPATLVQPVGSPLSLECTVEGTSNPNLYWYRQAAGRGLQLLFYSVGIGQISSEVPQNLSASRPQDRQFILSSKKLLLSDSGFYLCAWSVPVRVTSTDTQYFGPGTRLTVL.

This clonotype has just a few counts. This sequence joins TRBV3-1 and TRBJ2-2, with 7 positions matching TRBD1. Unmatched junction bases numbered 5, after V lost 6 bases and J lost 4 bases. Germline CDR1 LGHDT, CDR2 YNNKEL (reference sequence). This CDR3 is 14 amino acids long. CDR3 bases: TGTGCCAGCAGACCCGGGACAGCCACCGGGGAGCTGTTTTTT. Protein: CASRPGTATGELFF.

The chain couples TRBV7-2 to TRBJ1-5; 7 bases agree with TRBD1. The V segment lost 0 bases and the J segment 7 bases; nucleotides outside the gene matches: 9. The CDR3 sequence is 16 residues long. Germline V gene sequence: CDR1 SGHTA, CDR2 FQGNSA. In nucleotides, the CDR3 is TGTGCCAGCAGCTTAGCTGGCAGGGGGAACGGACAGCCCCAGCATTTT. It specifies CASSLAGRGNGQPQHF.

In this sample, this clonotype is medium-sized. CDR3 coding DNA: TGTGCCAGCTCACAGCGGGGGCAAGAGACCCAGTACTTC. It is translated as CASSQRGQETQYF. The chain carries TRBV3-1 and TRBJ2-5; 8 bases are shared with TRBD2. Germline CDR1 LGHDT, CDR2 YNNKEL (reference sequence). The CDR3 totals 13 residues. The trim removed 8 bases at V and 2 bases at J, leaving 4 bases unmatched.

This clonotype has more than one count but fewer than ten. The V call is TRBV2, the J call TRBJ1-2; 8 bases agree with TRBD1. With V trimmed by 0 bases and J by 5 bases, 11 bases remained unmatched. Looked up from germline, CDR1 is SNHLY and CDR2 is FYNNEI. This CDR3 contains 17 residues. DNA for the CDR3: TGTGCCAGCAGTGAAGCGCGAGGACAGGGCCCGGGTTATGGCTACACCTTC. It yields the protein CASSEARGQGPGYGYTF. The variable domain in full, with the rest retrieved from reference TRBV2 and TRBJ1-2, is EPEVTQTPSHQVTQMGQEVILRCVPISNHLYFYWYRQILGQKVEFLVSFYNNEISEKSEIFDDQFSVERPDGSNFTLKIRSTKLEDSAMYFCASSEARGQGPGYGYTFGSGTRLTVV.

This clonotype came up many times. This chain links TRBV2 with TRBJ2-1, with 8 bases that match TRBD2. V was pared by 1 base and J by 7 bases, with 6 bases of the junction left unmatched. In germline, CDR1 is SNHLY, CDR2 FYNNEI. The CDR3 consists of 15 residues. CDR3 DNA sequence: TGTGCCAGCAGTGAAGGGACTAGCCCCTTAAATGAGCAGTTCTTC. Translating gives CASSEGTSPLNEQFF. The full variable domain, with the rest looked up from reference TRBV2 and TRBJ2-1, is EPEVTQTPSHQVTQMGQEVILRCVPISNHLYFYWYRQILGQKVEFLVSFYNNEISEKSEIFDDQFSVERPDGSNFTLKIRSTKLEDSAMYFCASSEGTSPLNEQFFGPGTRLTVL.

The V gene is TRBV7-2, the J gene TRBJ1-2; D call uncertain. Germline assignment: CDR1 SGHTA and CDR2 FQGNSA. The CDR3 is 12 residues long. The ends were cut back, 8 bases at V and 1 base at J, with 8 bases in the middle. CDR3: CASGVYNYGYTF. CDR3 DNA: TGTGCCAGCGGGGTTTATAACTATGGCTACACCTTC.

The chain joins TRBV12-3 or TRBV12-4 to TRBJ2-2, with 10 bases identical to TRBD1. V lost 5 bases, J lost 6 bases, and 12 bases stayed unmatched. CDR3 length: 17 residues. CDR3 residues: CASSPGTGAPLAGELFF. CDR3 sequence (DNA): TGTGCCAGCAGTCCCGGGACAGGGGCTCCACTCGCCGGGGAGCTGTTTTTT.

At least ten counts were recorded for this clonotype. Here the CDR3 reads CASSREGNTEAFF. In nucleotides, the CDR3 is TGTGCCAGCTCTCGAGAAGGGAACACTGAAGCTTTCTTT. The chain combines TRBV2 with TRBJ1-1; D is unresolved. The CDR3 contains 13 residues. The V end lost 8 bases, the J end lost 1 base, and 11 bases lay between the germline ends. Germline V gene sequence: CDR1 SNHLY, CDR2 FYNNEI. Using reference TRBV2 and TRBJ1-1 for the parts outside the CDR3, the full variable domain is EPEVTQTPSHQVTQMGQEVILRCVPISNHLYFYWYRQILGQKVEFLVSFYNNEISEKSEIFDDQFSVERPDGSNFTLKIRSTKLEDSAMYFCASSREGNTEAFFGQGTRLTVV.

V gene TRBV7-2 combines with J gene TRBJ2-5; D perhaps matches TRBD2 (5 bases). Trimming pared 3 bases from V and 1 base from J, leaving 12 bases between. Per the germline V gene, CDR1 is SGHTA and CDR2 is FQGNSA. This CDR3 is 15 amino acids long. The CDR3 nucleotides read TGTGCCAGCAGCTTTGGGAGCTCCCTCCAAGAGACCCAGTACTTC. Residues: CASSFGSSLQETQYF.

The V gene is TRBV6-5, the J gene TRBJ1-1, with a tentative D call TRBD1 (5 bases). CDR3 length: 14 amino acids. Germline V gene lookup returns CDR1 MNHEY and CDR2 SVGAGI. With 2 bases removed from V and 8 bases from J, the gap between germline ends came to 15 bases. The CDR3 DNA reads as TGTGCCAGCAGTTACAACCCAACAGGCCCCGAAGCTTTCTTT. Its translation: CASSYNPTGPEAFF.

This clonotype was picked up a small number of times. This chain joins TRBV25-1 and TRBJ1-1; D is possibly TRBD1 (5 bases). The CDR3 runs to 12 residues. The germline gives CDR1 MGHDK, CDR2 SYGVNS. Deletions cut 2 bases from V and 7 bases from J, with 8 bases between. CDR3 in amino acids: CASSEGADEAFF. The DNA for the CDR3 is TGTGCCAGCAGTGAAGGGGCAGATGAAGCTTTCTTT.

This chain uses TRBV29-1 with TRBJ2-1; TRBD2 matches 8 bases. The CDR3 totals 15 residues. Germline-derived CDR1 and CDR2 are SQVTM and ANQGSEA. V shed 5 bases and J 0 bases; nucleotides not matched to a gene: 6. In DNA, the CDR3 is TGCAGCGTTATCCCGGGGGGGGGCTCCTACAATGAGCAGTTCTTC. Encoded protein: CSVIPGGGSYNEQFF.

This clonotype was seen only a few times. This chain joins TRBV29-1 and TRBJ1-1; D remains ambiguous. The CDR3 has 11 amino acids. Per germline, CDR1 SQVTM and CDR2 ANQGSEA. Trimming took 7 bases from V and 5 from J, leaving 11 bases between them. This CDR3 reads CSALDRTEAFF. Here the CDR3 DNA reads TGCAGCGCCCTTGATAGGACTGAAGCTTTCTTT.

The V and J genes are TRBV15 and TRBJ2-6; D is undetermined. The CDR3 contains 17 residues. Trimming took 1 base from V and 0 from J, leaving 10 bases between them. The germline V gene encodes CDR1 LNHNV and CDR2 YYDKDF (reference sequence). The CDR3 loop reads CATSRAISSSGANVLTF. The CDR3 nucleotides are TGTGCCACCAGCAGAGCCATATCGAGCTCTGGGGCCAACGTCCTGACTTTC. The whole variable domain, remainder taken from reference TRBV15 and TRBJ2-6, is DAMVIQNPRYQVTQFGKPVTLSCSQTLNHNVMYWYQQKSSQAPKLLFHYYDKDFNNEADTPDNFQSRRPNTSFCFLDIRSPGLGDTAMYLCATSRAISSSGANVLTFGAGSRLTVL.

CDR3 nucleotide sequence: TGTGCCACCAGTGATGACTCCCGGGGACGCACAGATACGCAGTATTTT. Translated: CATSDDSRGRTDTQYF. This rearrangement joins TRBV24-1 to TRBJ2-3; D is perhaps TRBD1 or TRBD2 (5 bases each). CDR3 length: 16 residues. The ends were cut back, 3 bases at V and 1 base at J, with 13 bases in the middle. Germline CDR1 reads KGHDR; CDR2 reads SFDVKD.

The chain has TRBV7-9 and TRBJ2-7, with TRBD1 matching 7 bases. The CDR3 spans 16 residues. The V segment lost 6 bases and the J segment 3 bases; nucleotides outside the gene matches: 14. Germline CDR1 is SEHNR and CDR2 is FQNEAQ (reference sequence). The CDR3 reads CASSRDRDRNNYEQYF. CDR3 nucleotides: TGTGCCAGCAGTCGAGACCGGGACAGAAATAACTACGAGCAGTACTTC.

To note about this clonotype: The junction differs from germline at one of its ends, possibly a read error. This chain links TRBV10-3 with TRBJ2-7, with D perhaps given as TRBD1 or TRBD2 (5 bases each). CDR3 length: 14 amino acids. In germline, CDR1 is ENHRY, CDR2 SYGVKD. This CDR3 reads CAISEEGGAYEQNF. The CDR3 bases are TGTGCCATCAGTGAAGAGGGTGGGGCTTACGAGCAGAACTTC.

The V call is TRBV6-5, the J call TRBJ2-5, with D possibly being TRBD1 (6 bases). Germline V gene sequence: CDR1 MNHEY, CDR2 SVGAGI. The CDR3 covers 14 residues. Trimming stripped 0 bases from V and 4 bases from J, with 9 bases between. The CDR3 loop reads CASSYSAGVETQYF. The DNA of the CDR3 is TGTGCCAGCAGTTACTCGGCAGGGGTAGAGACCCAGTACTTC.

This clonotype was seen many times. V usage is TRBV29-1 and J usage is TRBJ2-3; maybe TRBD2 (5 bases). The CDR3 runs to 11 residues. The V end lost 7 bases, the J end lost 0 bases, and 5 bases lay between the germline ends. Germline CDR1 is SQVTM and CDR2 is ANQGSEA. This CDR3 is CSGTSTDTQYF. The CDR3 DNA reads TGCAGCGGGACTAGCACAGATACGCAGTATTTT.

This clonotype was found many times. The rearrangement joins TRBV29-1 to TRBJ2-1; D call uncertain. The CDR3 is 12 amino acids. The V and J ends lost 4 bases and 2 bases respectively, with 6 bases between them. Germline V lookup: CDR1 SQVTM, CDR2 ANQGSEA. The CDR3 region has the DNA TGCAGCGTTGGTTACGCCTACAATGAGCAGTTCTTC. Its protein is CSVGYAYNEQFF.

This clonotype was picked up many times. The chain combines TRBV10-2 with TRBJ2-2; TRBD1 matches at 8 bases. The CDR3 runs 15 residues. CDR1 and CDR2 (germline): WSHSY, SAAADI. V was pared by 2 bases and J by 3 bases, with 2 bases of the junction left unmatched. CDR3 loop: CASSEAGGDTGELFF. The CDR3, as DNA: TGCGCCAGCAGTGAGGCAGGGGGCGACACCGGGGAGCTGTTTTTT.

This clonotype was seen more than once but under ten times. The chain links TRBV20-1 to TRBJ2-1, with 7 nucleotides matching TRBD1. V was pared by 6 bases and J by 6 bases, with 11 bases of the junction left unmatched. Germline V gene lookup returns CDR1 DFQATT and CDR2 SNEGSKA (reference sequence). The CDR3 sequence is 14 residues long. In DNA form, the CDR3 reads TGCAGTGCCCTCACTGGAGAGGGGGCCAATGAGCAGTTCTTC. It specifies CSALTGEGANEQFF.

CDR3 nucleotide sequence: TGCAGTGCTACCAAGATTGCTGTCGATTCACCCCTCCACTTT. Translation: CSATKIAVDSPLHF. V usage is TRBV20-1 and J usage is TRBJ1-6; D unclear. This CDR3 is built from 14 residues. Germline-derived CDR1 and CDR2 are DFQATT and SNEGSKA (reference sequence). V was pared by 4 bases and J by 8 bases, with 15 bases between.

This clonotype was seen a handful of times. The gene calls are TRBV5-1 and TRBJ2-1; TRBD1 agrees at 8 bases. The CDR3 totals 16 residues. After removal of 4 bases from V and 4 bases from J, the junction contained 10 bases not matched to a gene. From germline, CDR1 is SGHRS and CDR2 YFSETQ. The CDR3 here is CASSRQGAGGYNEQFF. The CDR3 nucleotides are TGCGCCAGCAGCCGGCAGGGGGCGGGTGGATACAATGAGCAGTTCTTC.

This chain links TRBV3-1 with TRBJ2-6; D is perhaps TRBD1 (5 bases). Deletions cut 4 bases from V and 4 bases from J, with 11 bases between. This CDR3 contains 15 residues. CDR1 is LGHDT, CDR2 YNNKEL, per germline (reference sequence). CDR3 coding DNA: TGTGCCAGCAGCCGGGCAGGGTTCGGGGCCAACGTCCTGACTTTC. Its protein product is CASSRAGFGANVLTF.

There are a few counts of this clonotype. This chain joins TRBV18 and TRBJ1-1; D unresolved. CDR1 KGHSH and CDR2 LQKENI come from the germline V gene. Trimming left V 2 bases short and J 3 bases short, with 4 bases between. This CDR3 spans 12 amino acids. CDR3 in amino acids: CASSPGDTEAFF. CDR3 coding DNA: TGTGCCAGCTCACCAGGGGACACTGAAGCTTTCTTT.